The TCR beta chain under discussion was sequenced for a study of metastatic and nonmetastatic thyroid tumors. Across the study: Both malignant and benign thyroid patients supplied peripheral blood and tumor or nodule tissue samples, across which the repertoires of these patients were then compared. Overall study findings and caveats: Reported TCR beta diversity, measured in blood and tumor, was significantly higher for malignant thyroid tumors than for benign nodules.

At least ten counts were recorded for this clone. The target antigen is unknown. V lost 5 bases and J lost 8, with 17 bases in between. The length of the CDR3 is 14 residues. The V gene's germline CDR1 is SEHNR and CDR2 FQNEAQ (reference sequence). Authors' methods: CDR3 was compared across clinicopathological groups, and the resulting differences were used to build a distant-metastasis classifier for papillary thyroid cancer. From the PCR reads, TCRdb re-called clones with MiXCR. These V and J calls originate from TCRdb's pipeline instead of the authors' own analysis. The data hold around 19,000 clones, with roughly 31% observed a single time. Thyroid surgery was performed in patients who had received no treatment beforehand.

This TCR was sampled from a female donor with papillary thyroid cancer or a benign thyroid nodule (not recorded which). Some clones in this sample may be carry-over from other donors' samples. Sequencing was performed on blood. The chain is built from TRBV7-9 and TRBJ2-3; TRBD1 might be the D (6 bases). CDR3 region: CASSPYRAPGTQYF. DNA of the CDR3: TGTGCCAGCAGCCCCTACAGGGCCCCAGGTACGCAGTATTTT.